The next 11 T cell receptor beta chains were all read from a single sample in a study of tumor and adjacent non-tumor tissue in lung cancer. TCRbeta libraries were built with three rounds of nested PCR, modified from ARM-PCR. A single record per CDR3 protein comes from TCRdb applying MiXCR to the multiplex PCR reads. The sample has more than 35,000 distinct CDR3 sequences; roughly 62% are singletons. This sample's RNA came from whole unsorted tissue. More than 3 cm separated this lung sample from the edge of the tumor. The sequencing input was distant non-tumor lung tissue. The receptors shown here come from a woman between 35 and 50 years old with non-small cell lung cancer.

This clonotype has a count of ten or more. The V and J genes are TRBV6-6 and TRBJ1-2, with 11 bases identical to TRBD1. J gave up 5 bases and V 11 bases, and 13 bases lay outside the gene matches. The CDR3 contains 15 residues. The germline V gene has CDR1 MNHNY and CDR2 SVGAGI (reference sequence). The CDR3 is CAGNPSGTGGYGYTF. The CDR3 DNA follows: TGTGCCGGCAACCCCTCCGGGACAGGGGGTTATGGCTACACCTTC.

Turning to this clonotype: One junction end does not reproduce the germline sequence, and a read error may be involved. V usage is TRBV12-3 or TRBV12-4 and J usage is TRBJ2-1; D not resolved. The CDR3 extends over 13 amino acids. This CDR3 reads CASSQNRWNGQFF. DNA for the CDR3: TGTGCCAGCAGTCAAAACCGCTGGAATGGGCAGTTCTTC.

Concerning this clonotype itself: This sequence may be a read error, since a much larger clone differs from it by one base. The chain carries TRBV20-1 and TRBJ1-5, with D hard to call. This CDR3 region has 13 residues. Germline V gene sequence: CDR1 DFQATT, CDR2 SNEGSKA (reference sequence). Deletions cut 6 bases from V and 6 bases from J, with 15 bases between. CDR3 nucleotides: TGCAGTGCCCGACTTTGGACGGGTCAGCCCCAGCATTTT. Translated: CSARLWTGQPQHF.

This clonotype was seen only a few times. A much larger clonotype is one base distant, so this may be a read error. The V call is TRBV5-6, the J call TRBJ1-2; 8 nucleotides agree with TRBD1. After removal of 7 bases from V and 7 bases from J, the junction contained 9 bases not matched to a gene. Looked up from germline, CDR1 is SGHDT and CDR2 is YYEEEE. The CDR3 runs 13 residues. The chain's CDR3 is CASGRGQVGGYTF. DNA for the CDR3: TGTGCCAGCGGCAGGGGACAGGTCGGTGGCTACACCTTC.

Details on this clonotype: At one end the junction does not follow the germline gene, possibly because of a read error. The J gene is TRBJ2-3, the V gene TRBV11-2, with 9 positions matching TRBD2. Germline V gene data show CDR1 as SGHAT and CDR2 as FQNNGV. This CDR3 has 17 residues. The CDR3 protein is CASSLGGSGGYTDMQYF. The CDR3 region has the DNA TGTGCCAGCAGCTTAGGGGGTAGCGGGGGCTACACAGATATGCAGTATTTT.

In this sample, this clonotype turned up a few times. This may come from a read error, since a much larger clone is one base off. The chain is built from TRBV12-3 or TRBV12-4 and TRBJ2-1; 10 positions agree with TRBD1. The CDR3 loop spans 15 amino acids. CDR3 DNA sequence: TGTGCCAGCAGCTTAACCGGGACAGGGGATTTAGAGCAGTCCTTC. Translated, it gives CASSLTGTGDLEQSF.

Notes on this clonotype: This may come from a read error, since a much larger clone is one base off. The chain carries TRBV7-9 and TRBJ2-3; maybe TRBD1 (6 bases). This CDR3 has 15 residues. The germline V gene encodes CDR1 SEHNR and CDR2 FQNEAQ (reference sequence). DNA for the CDR3: TGTGCCAGCAGCTTGGGACACCCTTACACAGATCCGCAGTATTTT. Translation gives CASSLGHPYTDPQYF.

Note on this clonotype: This may stem from a read error, because a much larger clone lies one nucleotide away. As DNA, the CDR3 is TGCACTGCTAGAGATCGGGGGGCTTATGGCTACACCTTC. It yields the protein CTARDRGAYGYTF. The V and J genes are TRBV20-1 and TRBJ1-2; weak D call: TRBD1 (6 bases). The CDR3 is 13 amino acids. Germline V gene sequence: CDR1 DFQATT, CDR2 SNEGSKA (reference sequence).

Notes on this clonotype: One end of the junction does not line up with germline, which may come from a read error. The chain employs TRBV4-1 and TRBJ1-3; D is unresolved. The germline V gene has CDR1 MGHRA and CDR2 YSYEKL. The CDR3 is 15 residues long. This CDR3 reads CANSQSVLSGNTIYF. In DNA form, the CDR3 reads TGCGCCAACAGCCAATCCGTCCTCTCTGGGAACACCATATATTTT.

In regard to this clonotype: This sequence may be a read error, since a much larger clone differs from it by one base. Given the absence of the conserved phenylalanine or tryptophan at the CDR3 end, a read error is likely. V usage is TRBV28 and J usage is TRBJ2-2, with TRBD2 matching over 8 bases. Germline-derived CDR1 and CDR2 are MDHEN and SYDVKM. The ends lost 2 bases at V and 7 bases at J; junction bases unmatched: 6. The CDR3 sequence is 15 residues long. The CDR3 DNA reads TGTGCCAGCAGTTTACTCCGGGGGGGCGGCGGGGAGCTGTTTTCT. Translating gives CASSLLRGGGGELFS.

At least ten counts were recorded for this clonotype. The chain joins TRBV4-2 to TRBJ2-1, with TRBD2 matching 10 bases. The CDR3 has 17 residues. The trim removed 0 bases at V and 4 bases at J, leaving 6 bases unmatched. From germline, CDR1 is LGHNA and CDR2 YNFKEQ. CDR3 DNA sequence: TGTGCCAGCAGCCAAGAACCTAGCGGGAGCAAATACAATGAGCAGTTCTTC. This codes for CASSQEPSGSKYNEQFF.